The source of this TCR beta chain is a study of CD8 T cells in Susac syndrome. A single count supports this clonotype. Those who served as multiple sclerosis controls were treatment-naive patients with stable or active relapsing-remitting disease. An input of about 0.5 to 1 ug of RNA was subjected to reverse transcription using random hexamers. A multiplex approach, immunoSEQ multiplex PCR, amplified TCR beta CDR3 across 54 Vbeta and 13 Jbeta. TCRdb re-called the immunoSEQ multiplex PCR reads through MiXCR, storing one row per CDR3 protein. In the table there are about 150,000 distinct CDR3 sequences, over 85% of which are singletons. The CDR3 runs to 17 residues. Germline V gene data show CDR1 as DFQATT and CDR2 as SNEGSKA (reference sequence). V dropped 0 bases and J dropped 0 bases, with 14 bases sitting between them.

The J gene is TRBJ1-4, the V gene TRBV20-1; D is possibly TRBD1 (5 bases). The receptor comes from a human donor with multiple sclerosis. Sequencing was performed on CD8+ T cells from PBMCs. The CDR3 here is CSARDRRRGTTNEKLFF. CDR3 sequence (DNA): TGCAGTGCTAGAGATCGGAGAAGGGGTACAACTAATGAAAAACTGTTTTTT.